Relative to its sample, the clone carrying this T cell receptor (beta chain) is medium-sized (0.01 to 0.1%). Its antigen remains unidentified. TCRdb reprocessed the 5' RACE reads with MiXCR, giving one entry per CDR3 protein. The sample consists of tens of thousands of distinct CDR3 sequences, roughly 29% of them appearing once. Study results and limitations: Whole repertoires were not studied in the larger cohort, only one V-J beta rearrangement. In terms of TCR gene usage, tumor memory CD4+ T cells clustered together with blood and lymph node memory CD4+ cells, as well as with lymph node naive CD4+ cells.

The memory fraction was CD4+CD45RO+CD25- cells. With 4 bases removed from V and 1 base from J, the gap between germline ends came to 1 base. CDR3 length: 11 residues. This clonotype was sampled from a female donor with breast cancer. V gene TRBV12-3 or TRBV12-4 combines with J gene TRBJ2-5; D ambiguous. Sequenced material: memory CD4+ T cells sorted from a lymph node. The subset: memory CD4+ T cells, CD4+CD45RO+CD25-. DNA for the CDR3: TGTGCCAGCAGTTCCCAAGAGACCCAGTACTTC. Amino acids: CASSSQETQYF.